These 24 T cell receptor beta chains were sequenced from one sample in a study of identical twins. One entry per CDR3 protein, called by TCRdb with MiXCR from the 5' RACE reads. The sample records hundreds of thousands of distinct CDR3 sequences, about 12% being singletons. Separately, the same data were catalogued under a study of yellow fever vaccine responses in identical twins.

The sequenced material came from PBMCs. The receptors derive from a young woman in good health.

This clonotype was observed many times. The chain is built from TRBV12-3 or TRBV12-4 and TRBJ1-2; no clear D gene. The CDR3 loop spans 14 amino acids. V lost 1 base, J lost 0 bases, and 6 bases lay in between. The CDR3: CASSLGYANYGYTF. CDR3 DNA: TGTGCCAGCAGTTTAGGTTACGCTAACTATGGCTACACCTTC.

The chain combines TRBV4-1 with TRBJ2-1; the match to TRBD2 covers 14 bases. Germline V gene data show CDR1 as MGHRA and CDR2 as YSYEKL. The J segment lost 12 bases and the V segment lost 2 bases, leaving 9 bases of the junction unmatched. The CDR3 is made up of 16 amino acids. Written as DNA, the CDR3 is TGCGCCAGCAGCCAACCGGGACTAGCGGGAGAAAGAGGGCAGTTCTTC. Protein product: CASSQPGLAGERGQFF.

The chain uses TRBV10-3 and TRBJ1-2; 9 bases agree with TRBD1. Germline assignment: CDR1 ENHRY and CDR2 SYGVKD. This CDR3 comprises 14 residues. V trimming: 2 bases; J trimming: 2 bases; junction bases outside the gene matches: 0. The CDR3 is CAISEGQGNYGYTF. The CDR3 DNA reads TGTGCCATCAGTGAGGGACAGGGGAACTATGGCTACACCTTC.

This rearrangement joins TRBV28 to TRBJ2-7; D call uncertain. Germline V gene data show CDR1 as MDHEN and CDR2 as SYDVKM. V was shortened by 3 bases and J by 0 bases, with 9 bases between the two germline ends. This CDR3 has 14 residues. CDR3 amino acids: CASSLLTVSYEQYF. In DNA form, the CDR3 reads TGTGCCAGCAGTTTGTTGACGGTCTCCTACGAGCAGTACTTC.

This clonotype was seen more than once but under ten times. The chain combines TRBV5-1 with TRBJ1-2, with D unresolved. Germline assignment: CDR1 SGHRS and CDR2 YFSETQ. CDR3 length: 14 residues. V was trimmed by 3 bases and J by 0 bases, leaving 9 bases between them. The CDR3 sequence: CASSSPGANYGYTF. CDR3 nucleotides: TGCGCCAGCAGCTCCCCGGGAGCTAACTATGGCTACACCTTC.

This clonotype showed up just a few times. The chain uses TRBV6-1 and TRBJ1-2; 9 nucleotides match TRBD1. The CDR3 extends over 17 amino acids. The ends lost 3 bases at V and 0 bases at J; junction bases unmatched: 8. Germline lookup yields CDR1 MNHNS and CDR2 SASEGT. In DNA, the CDR3 is TGTGCCAGCAGTGAGGCCCTGGACAGGGGCTCTAACTATGGCTACACCTTC. Translation gives CASSEALDRGSNYGYTF.

The rearrangement links TRBV6-1 to TRBJ2-4; 7 bases are shared with TRBD1. The CDR3 is made up of 16 amino acids. J lost 0 bases, V lost 6 bases, and 8 bases had no gene match. The V gene's germline CDR1 is MNHNS and CDR2 SASEGT. The CDR3 here is CASSQTGKLAKNIQYF. Written as DNA, the CDR3 is TGTGCCAGCAGCCAGACAGGGAAGTTAGCCAAAAACATTCAGTACTTC.

This clonotype was found a few times. The gene calls are TRBV12-3 or TRBV12-4 and TRBJ1-3; the D is unclear. The V end lost 3 bases, the J end lost 7 bases, and 10 bases lay between the germline ends. There are 13 residues in the CDR3. Written as DNA, the CDR3 is TGTGCCAGCAGTTTCGGGGTCGCGAACACCATATATTTT. Translated: CASSFGVANTIYF.

The chain links TRBV6-4 to TRBJ2-1; no reliable D call. This CDR3 is built from 14 residues. The germline V gene has CDR1 MRHNA and CDR2 SNTAGT. V lost 2 bases, J lost 9 bases, and 14 bases lay in between. CDR3 amino acids: CASSDRTHTGEQFF. CDR3 DNA: TGTGCCAGCAGTGACCGGACCCATACGGGTGAGCAGTTCTTC.

The V call is TRBV10-3, the J call TRBJ2-6; the D gene is possibly TRBD1 (6 bases). Trimming left V 4 bases short and J 1 base short, with 11 bases between. Per the germline V gene, CDR1 is ENHRY and CDR2 is SYGVKD. The CDR3 extends over 16 amino acids. The DNA of the CDR3 is TGTGCCATCAGTGTCCAACAGGGATCTGGGGCCAACGTCCTGACTTTC. Translation gives CAISVQQGSGANVLTF.

This clonotype turned up a few times. The junction departs from germline at one end; a sequencing error may be responsible. The chain joins TRBV20-1 to TRBJ2-2, with 7 bases fitting TRBD1. Germline values: CDR1 DFQATT, CDR2 SNEGSKA (reference sequence). There are 15 residues in the CDR3. CDR3 coding DNA: TGCAGTGCTCGAGAGGGGACAGTGAACACCGGGGAGCTGTTTTTT. Translation: CSAREGTVNTGELFF.

Only a few counts were recorded for this clonotype. The J gene is TRBJ2-2, the V gene TRBV20-1, with 10 bases identical to TRBD2. Trimming cost V 1 base and J 4 bases; bases outside gene matches: 3. The CDR3 runs to 15 residues. Germline V gives CDR1 DFQATT, CDR2 SNEGSKA (reference sequence). CDR3 protein: CSARGTSGSTGELFF. The CDR3 region has the DNA TGCAGTGCTAGAGGGACTAGCGGATCCACCGGGGAGCTGTTTTTT.

The chain recombines TRBV10-1 with TRBJ2-1, with 8 nucleotides matching TRBD2. The germline CDR1 and CDR2 sequences are WNHNN and SYGVQD (reference sequence). Trimming cost V 2 bases and J 4 bases; bases outside gene matches: 10. The CDR3 has 17 residues. Written as DNA, the CDR3 is TGCGCCAGCAGTGAGGAGGTGGGGATAGCGGGGTACAATGAGCAGTTCTTC. Protein product: CASSEEVGIAGYNEQFF.

In its sample, this clonotype was seen a few times. This chain uses TRBV5-1 with TRBJ1-2, with 7 positions matching TRBD1. CDR3 length equals 18 residues. Germline assignment: CDR1 SGHRS and CDR2 YFSETQ. Unmatched junction bases numbered 16, after V lost 4 bases and J lost 1 base. This CDR3 is CASSPRDSSSGVNYGYTF. CDR3 DNA sequence: TGCGCCAGCAGCCCAAGGGACAGCTCTTCTGGAGTTAACTATGGCTACACCTTC.

A few counts support this clonotype. The chain employs TRBV20-1 and TRBJ1-5; D is unclear. V lost 0 bases, J lost 2 bases, and 8 bases lay in between. In germline, CDR1 is DFQATT, CDR2 SNEGSKA (reference sequence). The CDR3 extends over 14 amino acids. The CDR3 reads CSAREPAGNQPQHF. In DNA, the CDR3 is TGCAGTGCTAGAGAACCCGCTGGCAATCAGCCCCAGCATTTT.

In its sample, this clonotype was seen many times. The genes are TRBV28 and TRBJ2-4, with 10 bases matching TRBD1. The CDR3 is 18 amino acids. V was clipped by 2 bases and J by 0 bases; unmatched bases: 7. The germline CDR1 and CDR2 sequences are MDHEN and SYDVKM. Here the CDR3 reads CASSLRGTGDRAKNIQYF. The CDR3 DNA is TGTGCCAGCAGTTTAAGGGGGACAGGGGACCGAGCCAAAAACATTCAGTACTTC.

The CDR3 DNA reads TGTGCCAGCAGCTTGACCCCTAGGACAGGGGCCAACGTCCTGACTTTC. This gives the protein CASSLTPRTGANVLTF. The rearrangement joins TRBV7-3 to TRBJ2-6; weak D call: TRBD1 (5 bases). This CDR3 spans 16 amino acids. V was shortened by 3 bases and J by 4 bases, with 13 bases between the two germline ends. Germline CDR1 SGHTA, CDR2 FQGTGA.

The sample holds a few counts of this clonotype. The V and J genes are TRBV7-9 and TRBJ2-1, with TRBD1 identical over 10 bases. The CDR3 extends over 15 amino acids. V shed 1 base and J 8 bases; nucleotides not matched to a gene: 5. Germline CDR1 and CDR2: SEHNR and FQNEAQ (reference sequence). CDR3 sequence: CASSLGGTGEDEQFF. CDR3 sequence (DNA): TGTGCCAGCAGCTTAGGAGGGACAGGGGAGGATGAGCAGTTCTTC.

This clonotype was seen only a few times. V is TRBV20-1 and J is TRBJ1-1; D may be TRBD1 (6 bases). Trimming cost V 6 bases and J 4 bases, with 12 bases left between them. CDR1 is DFQATT, CDR2 SNEGSKA, per germline (reference sequence). This CDR3 has 12 amino acids. The CDR3 protein is CSAERGSTEAFF. CDR3 DNA sequence: TGCAGTGCAGAGAGGGGGAGCACTGAAGCTTTCTTT.

This clonotype has a count of ten or more. The rearrangement joins TRBV7-8 to TRBJ2-7; the match to TRBD1 covers 7 bases. CDR1 SGHVS and CDR2 FQNEAQ come from the germline V gene. The J segment lost 4 bases and the V segment lost 0 bases, leaving 6 bases of the junction unmatched. The CDR3 covers 15 residues. CDR3 DNA: TGTGCCAGCAGCTTAGCCGCACAGGGGACATACGAGCAGTACGTC. Its translation: CASSLAAQGTYEQYV.

This clonotype appeared a few times. Written as DNA, the CDR3 is TGTGCCACCCACGAGGGGGTCAACACTGAAGCTTTCTTT. This encodes CATHEGVNTEAFF. This chain connects TRBV28 to TRBJ1-1; possibly TRBD1 for D (6 bases). CDR1 and CDR2 (germline): MDHEN, SYDVKM. Trimming removed 10 bases at V and 2 bases at J, with 14 bases between. The CDR3 runs 13 residues.

The chain links TRBV12-3 or TRBV12-4 to TRBJ2-7; 8 bases fit TRBD2. V shed 6 bases, J shed 4 bases, and the junction held 8 bases outside the gene matches. The CDR3 length is 14 residues. CDR3 DNA: TGTGCCAGCAGCCCTACCACTAGCGGTTACGAGCAGTACTTC. It is translated as CASSPTTSGYEQYF.

The J gene is TRBJ2-7, the V gene TRBV10-1; 8 positions match TRBD2. Germline V CDR1 and CDR2: WNHNN, SYGVQD (reference sequence). Trimming took 3 bases from V and 5 from J; bases not matched to a gene: 24. The CDR3 has 20 amino acids. This CDR3 is CASSEKPFGGRAGVSHEQYF. In DNA, the CDR3 is TGCGCCAGCAGTGAAAAGCCATTCGGAGGGAGAGCGGGAGTATCCCACGAGCAGTACTTC.

The chain is built from TRBV12-3 or TRBV12-4 and TRBJ2-7; a weak D match, TRBD2 (6 bases). The CDR3 spans 13 residues. Trimming pared 6 bases from V and 7 bases from J, leaving 16 bases between. The CDR3 sequence is CASSRDRRGEQYF. As DNA, the CDR3 is TGTGCCAGCAGCCGGGACCGGCGGGGAGAGCAGTACTTC.